This T cell receptor (beta chain) was recorded in a study of T cells after yellow fever vaccination. Across the whole study: With SMART-Seq v4 Ultra Low Input, the fractions containing low cell numbers were prepared.

For this clonotype: The antigen is not known.

Via MiXCR, TCRdb re-called the 5' RACE reads, giving one row per CDR3 protein. The sample yields some 320,000 distinct CDR3 sequences, roughly 8.7% seen once. Germline V gene lookup returns CDR1 LNHDA and CDR2 SQIVND (reference sequence). CDR3 length: 18 residues. Unmatched junction bases numbered 9, after V lost 3 bases and J lost 0 bases. Study-wide points: The appearance of a small share of clonotypes in both CD4 and CD8 compartments was observed. Clones that expanded after primary vaccination mostly reappeared after the booster (around 96% CD4, about 91% CD8).

V is TRBV19 and J is TRBJ2-4; 9 bases agree with TRBD2. The clonotype originates from a young man who received the YFV17D yellow fever vaccine. The sample here was PBMCs, taken on the day of the first yellow fever vaccination. The CDR3, as DNA: TGTGCCAGTAGTATCCCCAGCGGGGGGCCGGAAGCCAAAAACATTCAGTACTTC. As protein: CASSIPSGGPEAKNIQYF.